Sequencing of this TCR beta chain was carried out in a study of cytomegalovirus exposure and HLA in healthy donors. This clone was counted once. Germline trimming cut 6 bases from V and 12 bases from J; bases unmatched to any gene: 5. CDR3 length: 12 residues. Germline assignment: CDR1 LNHDA and CDR2 SQIVND (reference sequence). With 60 Vbeta and 13 Jbeta primers, the PCR was carried out. Clones were sequenced by immunoSEQ multiplex PCR, and TCRdb holds only the in-frame ones, with some missing. The repertoire has 50,000 or so clones, roughly four fifths of them found once; the top ten carry about 3%.

The sequence derives from a woman aged 40-49 years in good health and CMV-seropositive. The J gene is TRBJ2-4, the V gene TRBV19; 10 nucleotides line up with TRBD1. Source material: PBMCs. In nucleotides, the CDR3 is TGTGCCAGTAGGGGGACAGGGGTTGCTCAGTACTTC. Translating it yields CASRGTGVAQYF.